This TCR beta chain stems from a study of blood T cell repertoires in COVID-19. Turning to the study itself: COVID-19 samples from acute and convalescent phases originated in the United States, Italy and Spain. Sources were T cells, B-cell-depleted T cells, or PBMCs; the material itself was cDNA or gDNA.

Per germline, CDR1 LGHDT and CDR2 YNNKEL (reference sequence). The CDR3 sequence is 15 residues long. Trimming took off 2 bases at V and 2 bases at J, with 13 bases between the two ends. Authors' processing steps: How many nucleated cells were present was estimated from reference gene primer amplification. TCRdb's copy holds only in-frame clones and misses some; the assay was immunoSEQ multiplex PCR. V and J calls and clone size are as listed in that table; D and trimming were resolved from the DNA. The profile shows 100,000 to 110,000 clones, roughly 87% of them singletons. The clonotype originates from a man aged 30 to 39 in a cohort sampled during active COVID-19. Material for sequencing was peripheral blood. The rearrangement links TRBV3-1 (or the pseudogene TRBV3-2) to TRBJ2-7; D unresolved. The CDR3 loop reads CASSQRLTSTYEQYF. CDR3 in DNA: TGTGCCAGCAGCCAACGACTGACGAGCACCTACGAGCAGTACTTC.